The T cell receptor (beta chain) described here comes from a study of control samples from healthy donors and cancer patients. The CDR3 consists of 18 residues. V shed 5 bases and J shed 5 bases, with 27 bases lying between them. Germline CDR1 reads SGHTA; CDR2 reads FQGNSA. Measured with immunoSEQ multiplex PCR; TCRdb has only the in-frame clones, and not every one. The sample shows 120,000 or so clones, approximately 89% of them seen only once. The sequenced sample was blood. The chain carries TRBV7-2 and TRBJ2-5; D possibly corresponds to TRBD2 (5 bases). The clonotype originates from a young woman in good health. The CDR3 DNA follows: TGTGCCAGCAGCGCACGTGCTGGGCGGGTCTACCTGGGGGAGACCCAGTACTTC. Protein product: CASSARAGRVYLGETQYF.